This T cell receptor (beta chain) came from a study of blood T cell repertoires in COVID-19. Looking at the study overall: Material from acute and convalescent COVID-19 was sourced from the United States, Italy and Spain. T cells, B-cell-depleted T cells, or PBMCs provided the cDNA or gDNA that served as material.

Trimming stripped 3 bases from V and 8 bases from J, with 11 bases between. The CDR3 spans 14 residues. Germline V lookup: CDR1 KGHSH, CDR2 LQKENI. In the original workflow: Scientists estimated how many nucleated cells there were by amplifying reference gene primers. Profiling relied on immunoSEQ multiplex PCR, and the TCRdb table lists in-frame clones only, not all of them. V, J and clone size were drawn from that table, and D and trimming were deduced from the DNA. The data hold 200,000 to 250,000 clones, with around 87% observed a single time. Sequencing was carried out using peripheral blood. This clonotype was obtained from a man aged 60-69 years with acute or convalescent COVID-19. The chain has TRBV18 and TRBJ1-6; D call uncertain. The chain's CDR3 is CASSPRAVDSPLHF. In nucleotides, the CDR3 is TGTGCCAGCTCACCGAGGGCGGTTGATTCACCCCTCCACTTT.